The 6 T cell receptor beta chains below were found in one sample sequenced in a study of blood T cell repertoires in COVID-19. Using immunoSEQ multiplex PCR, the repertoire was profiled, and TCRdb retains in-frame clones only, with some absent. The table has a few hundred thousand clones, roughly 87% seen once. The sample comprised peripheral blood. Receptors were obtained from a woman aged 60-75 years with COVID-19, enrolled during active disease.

The CDR3 here is CASSQILGANQPQHF. CDR3 DNA: TGCGCCAGCAGCCAAATCCTGGGGGCCAATCAGCCCCAGCATTTT. V usage is TRBV4-1 and J usage is TRBJ1-5, with D possibly TRBD1 on 6 matching bases. This CDR3 region has 15 residues. Germline V gene sequence: CDR1 MGHRA, CDR2 YSYEKL. Trimming shortened V by 2 bases and J by 3 bases, and 11 bases separated the two germline ends.

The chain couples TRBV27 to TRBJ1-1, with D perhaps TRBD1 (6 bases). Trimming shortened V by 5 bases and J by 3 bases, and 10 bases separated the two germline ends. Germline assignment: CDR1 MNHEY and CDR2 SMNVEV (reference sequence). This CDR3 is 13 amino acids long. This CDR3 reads CASSRDTYTEAFF. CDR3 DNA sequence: TGTGCCAGCAGTAGGGACACCTACACTGAAGCTTTCTTT.

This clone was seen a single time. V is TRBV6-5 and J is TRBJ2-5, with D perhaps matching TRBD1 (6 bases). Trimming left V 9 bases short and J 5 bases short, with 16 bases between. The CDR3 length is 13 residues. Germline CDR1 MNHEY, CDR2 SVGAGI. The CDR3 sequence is CASRTAMWETQYF. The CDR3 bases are TGTGCCAGTCGGACAGCTATGTGGGAGACCCAGTACTTC.

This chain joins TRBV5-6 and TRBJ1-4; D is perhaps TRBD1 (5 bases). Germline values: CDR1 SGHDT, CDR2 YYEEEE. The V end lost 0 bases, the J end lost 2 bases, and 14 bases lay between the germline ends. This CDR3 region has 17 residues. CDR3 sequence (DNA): TGTGCCAGCAGCTTGGAATTCGGCGGGGCGACTAATGAAAAACTGTTTTTT. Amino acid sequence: CASSLEFGGATNEKLFF.

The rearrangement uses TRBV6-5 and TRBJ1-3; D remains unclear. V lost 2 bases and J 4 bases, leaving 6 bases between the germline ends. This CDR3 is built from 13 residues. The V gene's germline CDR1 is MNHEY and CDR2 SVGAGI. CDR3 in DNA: TGTGCCAGCAGTTACGAGAACGGAAACACCATATATTTT. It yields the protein CASSYENGNTIYF.

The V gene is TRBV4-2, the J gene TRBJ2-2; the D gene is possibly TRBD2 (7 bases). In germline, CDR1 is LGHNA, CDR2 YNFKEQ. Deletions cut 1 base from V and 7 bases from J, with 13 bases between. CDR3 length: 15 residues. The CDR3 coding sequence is TGTGCCAGCAGCCAAGTCGGCGGGGGCGGCGGGGAGCTGTTTTTT. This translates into CASSQVGGGGGELFF.